The next 16 T cell receptor beta chains were all read from a single sample in a study of CD8+ T cells in alopecia areata. The authors extracted RNA and reverse transcribed it into cDNA as the sequencing template. TCRdb's copy holds only in-frame clones and misses some; the assay was immunoSEQ multiplex PCR. The table records about 180,000 clones, approximately 49% of them present only once. Treatment: oral pan-JAK inhibitor, 5-10 mg twice daily. The sample in question was CD8+ T cells sorted from blood, obtained at roughly week 53, from a patient treated with tofacitinib. Receptors originate from a human donor with alopecia areata.

V usage is TRBV4-1 and J usage is TRBJ2-7; 9 nucleotides match TRBD2. This CDR3 spans 15 amino acids. V was clipped by 4 bases and J by 2 bases; unmatched bases: 6. CDR1 MGHRA and CDR2 YSYEKL come from the germline V gene. The CDR3 nucleotides read TGCGCCAGCAGCCTCGCGGCGGGGGGGCCCTACGAGCAGTACTTC. Its protein is CASSLAAGGPYEQYF.

This clone turned up a few times. This chain uses TRBV30 with TRBJ1-6; possible D gene TRBD1, 5 bases. Between the trimmed V and J ends, which lost 2 bases and 1 base, there was a span of 12 bases. This CDR3 has 16 residues. CDR1 and CDR2 (germline): GTSNPN, SVGIG (reference sequence). CDR3 sequence (DNA): TGTGCCTGGAGTAAAGGGGTCGGGTCCTATAATTCACCCCTCCACTTT. It is translated as CAWSKGVGSYNSPLHF.

The chain combines TRBV29-1 with TRBJ1-2, with D maybe TRBD1 (5 bases). This CDR3 has 11 amino acids. Germline V gene data show CDR1 as SQVTM and CDR2 as ANQGSEA. V lost 3 bases and J lost 8, with 10 bases in between. The CDR3 reads CSVDSGVGYTF. The CDR3 bases are TGCAGCGTTGATTCGGGGGTCGGCTACACCTTC.

The chain couples TRBV6-5 to TRBJ2-1; 9 nucleotides line up with TRBD2. After removal of 3 bases from V and 2 bases from J, the junction contained 5 bases not matched to a gene. CDR1 MNHEY and CDR2 SVGAGI come from the germline V gene. The CDR3 spans 16 residues. The CDR3 is CASSYSSGEAYNEQFF. CDR3 DNA sequence: TGTGCCAGCAGTTATTCTAGCGGGGAGGCCTACAATGAGCAGTTCTTC.

The chain has TRBV5-4 and TRBJ1-1; no clear D. The V gene's germline CDR1 is SGHNT and CDR2 YYREEE (reference sequence). Trimming stripped 2 bases from V and 0 bases from J, with 2 bases between. The CDR3 runs to 12 residues. This CDR3 reads CASSFMNTEAFF. The CDR3 DNA follows: TGTGCCAGCAGCTTCATGAACACTGAAGCTTTCTTT.

This rearrangement joins TRBV6-6 to TRBJ1-5; D is unclear. V gave up 7 bases and J gave up 4 bases, with 11 bases separating them. From germline, CDR1 is MNHNY and CDR2 SVGAGI (reference sequence). CDR3 length: 13 amino acids. The CDR3 DNA is TGTGCCAGCACCCACGGGGTGAATCAGCCCCAGCATTTT. Translated, it gives CASTHGVNQPQHF.

Regarding this clone: An end of the junction does not agree with germline; a read error may underlie this. The CDR3 reads CAWSGAAGSSYNEQFF. Written as DNA, the CDR3 is TGTGCCTGGAGTGGTGCTGCAGGGAGCTCCTACAATGAGCAATTCTTC. The chain couples TRBV30 to TRBJ2-1; D possibly uses TRBD1 or TRBD2 (5 bases each). The germline V gene encodes CDR1 GTSNPN and CDR2 SVGIG (reference sequence). The CDR3 extends over 16 amino acids.

This clone was seen more than once but under ten times. V and J are TRBV29-1 and TRBJ2-7; 9 bases match TRBD1. The V gene's germline CDR1 is SQVTM and CDR2 ANQGSEA. V was clipped by 6 bases and J by 2 bases; unmatched bases: 8. This CDR3 comprises 14 residues. The CDR3 here is CSVFSGTGPYEQYF. CDR3 nucleotides: TGCAGCGTGTTTTCCGGGACAGGGCCCTACGAGCAGTACTTC.

V usage is TRBV30 and J usage is TRBJ2-2, with 9 bases lining up with TRBD1. CDR1 GTSNPN and CDR2 SVGIG come from the germline V gene (reference sequence). This CDR3 contains 14 residues. V shed 7 bases, J shed 6 bases, and the junction held 9 bases outside the gene matches. CDR3 region: CAFLGGQGAGELFF. The CDR3 DNA reads TGTGCCTTTCTGGGGGGACAGGGAGCCGGGGAGCTGTTTTTT.

On this clone: At the DNA level, this CDR3 is encoded by other sequences in the same sample as well. V and J are TRBV5-6 and TRBJ2-7, with D possibly TRBD2 on 5 matching bases. V was cut by 0 bases and J by 3 bases, with 10 bases left in between. Germline lookup yields CDR1 SGHDT and CDR2 YYEEEE. The CDR3 covers 14 residues. Here the CDR3 reads CASSLGLAVYEQYF. CDR3 DNA: TGTGCCAGCAGCTTGGGCCTAGCCGTCTACGAGCAGTACTTC.

The chain combines TRBV5-4 with TRBJ2-2, with 9 bases that match TRBD1. The length of the CDR3 is 15 residues. V lost 4 bases, J lost 4 bases, and 5 bases stayed unmatched. Germline V gene data show CDR1 as SGHNT and CDR2 as YYREEE (reference sequence). The CDR3 coding sequence is TGTGCCAGCAGCACCATGGACAGGGGCACCGGGGAGCTGTTTTTT. Protein product: CASSTMDRGTGELFF.

The chain recombines TRBV27 with TRBJ2-2; 9 bases fit TRBD1. The CDR3 covers 17 residues. CDR1 MNHEY and CDR2 SMNVEV come from the germline V gene (reference sequence). The junction had 16 bases not matched to a gene; V was cut back by 7 bases and J by 7 bases. For the CDR3, the DNA is TGTGCCAGCACCTATTCCGGGACAGGGATCTTACTCGGGGAGCTGTTTTTT. This translates into CASTYSGTGILLGELFF.

This clone was detected once. The CDR3 coding sequence is TGCGCCAGCGCGTCCTTTGGGACAGGGGTGTACGAGCAGTACTTC. This gives the protein CASASFGTGVYEQYF. The chain joins TRBV23-1 to TRBJ2-7, with TRBD1 matching 10 bases. TRBV23-1 belongs to the ORF category, with a function that is uncertain. J lost 4 bases, V lost 8 bases, and 11 bases had no gene match. The CDR3 is 15 residues long.

The V call is TRBV15, the J call TRBJ2-7; 9 bases line up with TRBD1. The CDR3 sequence is 13 residues long. CDR1 is LNHNV and CDR2 is YYDKDF in the germline V gene (reference sequence). V lost 10 bases and J lost 6; bases outside the gene matches: 10. The CDR3 reads CAIPGQGSGEQYF. CDR3 nucleotides: TGTGCCATCCCGGGACAGGGATCTGGCGAGCAGTACTTC. Filled out from reference TRBV15 and TRBJ2-7, the complete variable domain reads DAMVIQNPRYQVTQFGKPVTLSCSQTLNHNVMYWYQQKSSQAPKLLFHYYDKDFNNEADTPDNFQSRRPNTSFCFLDIRSPGLGDTAMYLCAIPGQGSGEQYFGPGTRLTVT.

The chain is built from TRBV27 and TRBJ1-1; D unresolved. Trimming left V 5 bases short and J 5 bases short, with 15 bases between. Germline CDR1 is MNHEY and CDR2 is SMNVEV (reference sequence). The CDR3 loop spans 14 amino acids. CDR3 DNA: TGTGCCAGCAGTCCTCGGGCCCTTAGGACTGAAGCTTTCTTT. Its translation is CASSPRALRTEAFF.

The V and J genes are TRBV5-1 and TRBJ2-3, with TRBD2 matching over 10 bases. The CDR3 is made up of 14 amino acids. Germline lookup yields CDR1 SGHRS and CDR2 YFSETQ. V lost 7 bases, J lost 1 base, and 3 bases stayed unmatched. This CDR3 reads CASRLAGGTDTQYF. CDR3 nucleotides: TGCGCCAGCCGGCTAGCGGGGGGCACAGATACGCAGTATTTT. The full variable domain, completed using reference TRBV5-1 and TRBJ2-3, is KAGVTQTPRYLIKTRGQQVTLSCSPISGHRSVSWYQQTPGQGLQFLFEYFSETQRNKGNFPGRFSGRQFSNSRSEMNVSTLELGDSALYLCASRLAGGTDTQYFGPGTRLTVL.